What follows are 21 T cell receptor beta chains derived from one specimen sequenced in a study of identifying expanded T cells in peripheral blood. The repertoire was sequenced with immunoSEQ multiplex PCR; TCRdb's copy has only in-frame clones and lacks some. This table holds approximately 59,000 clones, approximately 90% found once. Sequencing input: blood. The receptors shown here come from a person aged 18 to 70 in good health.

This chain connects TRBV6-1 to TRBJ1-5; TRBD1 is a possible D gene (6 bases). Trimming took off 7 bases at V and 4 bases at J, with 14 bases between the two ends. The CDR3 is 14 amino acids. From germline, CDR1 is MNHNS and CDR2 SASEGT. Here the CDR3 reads CASTKDSPNQPQHF. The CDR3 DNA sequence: TGTGCCAGCACCAAGGACAGCCCGAATCAGCCCCAGCATTTT.

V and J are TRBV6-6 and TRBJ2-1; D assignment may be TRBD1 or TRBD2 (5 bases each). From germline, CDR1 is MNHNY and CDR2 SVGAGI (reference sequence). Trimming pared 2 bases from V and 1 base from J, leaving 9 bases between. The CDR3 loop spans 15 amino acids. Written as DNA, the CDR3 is TGTGCCAGCAGTTACGGGGGACCATCCTACAATGAGCAGTTCTTC. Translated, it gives CASSYGGPSYNEQFF.

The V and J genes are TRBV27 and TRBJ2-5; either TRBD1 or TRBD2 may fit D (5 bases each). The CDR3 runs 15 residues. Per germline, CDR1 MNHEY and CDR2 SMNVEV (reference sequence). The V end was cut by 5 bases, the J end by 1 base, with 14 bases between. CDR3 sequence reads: CASSPWDRGQETQYF. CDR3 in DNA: TGTGCCAGCAGTCCCTGGGACCGCGGCCAAGAGACCCAGTACTTC.

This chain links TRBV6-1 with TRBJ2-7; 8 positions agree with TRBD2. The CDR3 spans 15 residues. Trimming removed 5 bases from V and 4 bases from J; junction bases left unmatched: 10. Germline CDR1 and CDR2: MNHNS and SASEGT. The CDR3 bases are TGTGCCAGCAGTCGCGGCGGGGGGAATTTGTACGAGCAGTACTTC. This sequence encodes CASSRGGGNLYEQYF.

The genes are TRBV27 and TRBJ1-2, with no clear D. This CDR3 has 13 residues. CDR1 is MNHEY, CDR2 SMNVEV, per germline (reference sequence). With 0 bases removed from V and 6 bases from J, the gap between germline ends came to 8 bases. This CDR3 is CASSLSIADGYTF. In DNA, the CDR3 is TGTGCCAGCAGTTTATCGATTGCAGATGGCTACACCTTC.

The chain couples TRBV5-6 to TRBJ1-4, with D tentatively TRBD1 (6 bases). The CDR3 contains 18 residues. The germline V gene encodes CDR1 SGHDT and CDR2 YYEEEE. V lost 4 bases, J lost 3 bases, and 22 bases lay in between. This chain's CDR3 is CASSHAQGTRVANEKLFF. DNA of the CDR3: TGTGCCAGCAGCCACGCGCAGGGGACGAGGGTGGCTAATGAAAAACTGTTTTTT.

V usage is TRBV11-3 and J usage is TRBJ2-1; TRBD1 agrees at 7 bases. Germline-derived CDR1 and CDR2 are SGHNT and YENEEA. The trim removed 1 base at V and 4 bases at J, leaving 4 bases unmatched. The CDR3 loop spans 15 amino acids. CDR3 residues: CASSLGQGQYNEQFF. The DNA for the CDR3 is TGTGCCAGCAGCTTAGGACAGGGACAATACAATGAGCAGTTCTTC.

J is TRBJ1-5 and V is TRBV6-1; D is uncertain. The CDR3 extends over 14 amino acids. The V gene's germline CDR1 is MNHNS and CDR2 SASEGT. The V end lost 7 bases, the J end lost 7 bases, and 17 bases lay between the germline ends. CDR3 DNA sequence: TGTGCCAGCACCGCCGACGTGTGGAGGCAGCCCCAGCATTTT. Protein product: CASTADVWRQPQHF.

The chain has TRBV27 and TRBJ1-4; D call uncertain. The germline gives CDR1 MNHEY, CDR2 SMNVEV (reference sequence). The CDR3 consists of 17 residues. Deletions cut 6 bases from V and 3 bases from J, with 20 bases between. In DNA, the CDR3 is TGTGCCAGCAGGAGGTTGTGGCGAGAGCTGCCTAATGAAAAACTGTTTTTT. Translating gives CASRRLWRELPNEKLFF.

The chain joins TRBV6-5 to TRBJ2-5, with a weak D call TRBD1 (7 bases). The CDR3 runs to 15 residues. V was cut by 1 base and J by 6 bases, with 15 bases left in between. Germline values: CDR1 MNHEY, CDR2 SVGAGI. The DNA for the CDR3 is TGTGCCAGCAGTTACTGGGCAGGGGGAGGAAAGACCCAGTACTTC. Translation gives CASSYWAGGGKTQYF.

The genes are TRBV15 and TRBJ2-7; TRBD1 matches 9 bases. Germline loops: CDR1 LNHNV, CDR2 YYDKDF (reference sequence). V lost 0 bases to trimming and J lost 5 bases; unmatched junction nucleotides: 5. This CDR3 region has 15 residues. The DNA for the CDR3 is TGTGCCACCAGCAGAGAGGGGACAGGGTTAGACGAGCAGTACTTC. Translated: CATSREGTGLDEQYF.

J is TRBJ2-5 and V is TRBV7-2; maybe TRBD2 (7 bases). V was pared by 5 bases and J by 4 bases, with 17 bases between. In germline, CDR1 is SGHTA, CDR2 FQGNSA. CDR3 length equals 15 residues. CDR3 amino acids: CASSPGGGLSETQYF. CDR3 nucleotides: TGTGCCAGCAGCCCTGGGGGGGGGCTCTCAGAGACCCAGTACTTC.

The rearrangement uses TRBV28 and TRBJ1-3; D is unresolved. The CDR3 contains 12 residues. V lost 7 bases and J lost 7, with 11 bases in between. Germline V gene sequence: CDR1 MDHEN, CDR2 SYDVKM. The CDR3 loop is CASMASRNTIYF. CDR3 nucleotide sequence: TGTGCCAGCATGGCGAGCCGGAACACCATATATTTT. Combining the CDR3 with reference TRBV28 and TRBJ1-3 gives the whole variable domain DVKVTQSSRYLVKRTGEKVFLECVQDMDHENMFWYRQDPGLGLRLIYFSYDVKMKEKGDIPEGYSVSREKKERFSLILESASTNQTSMYLCASMASRNTIYFGEGSWLTVV.

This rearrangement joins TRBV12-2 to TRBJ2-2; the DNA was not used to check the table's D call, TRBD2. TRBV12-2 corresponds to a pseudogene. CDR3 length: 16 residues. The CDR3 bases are TGTGCAAGTCGTTCCTCCTTGAGCGGGAGGACCGGGGAGCTGTTTTTT. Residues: CASRSSLSGRTGELFF.

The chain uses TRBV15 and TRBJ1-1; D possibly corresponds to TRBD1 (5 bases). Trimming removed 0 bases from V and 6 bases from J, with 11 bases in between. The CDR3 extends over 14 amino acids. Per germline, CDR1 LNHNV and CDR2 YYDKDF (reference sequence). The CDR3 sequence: CATSRDFGGAEAFF. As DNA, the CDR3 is TGTGCCACCAGCAGAGATTTCGGGGGTGCTGAAGCTTTCTTT. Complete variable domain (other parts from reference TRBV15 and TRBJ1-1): DAMVIQNPRYQVTQFGKPVTLSCSQTLNHNVMYWYQQKSSQAPKLLFHYYDKDFNNEADTPDNFQSRRPNTSFCFLDIRSPGLGDTAMYLCATSRDFGGAEAFFGQGTRLTVV.

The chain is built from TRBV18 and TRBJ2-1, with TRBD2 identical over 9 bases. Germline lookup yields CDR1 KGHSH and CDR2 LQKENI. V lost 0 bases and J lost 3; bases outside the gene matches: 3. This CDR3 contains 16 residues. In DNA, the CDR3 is TGTGCCAGCTCACCACCCCGCGGGAGGGTCTACAATGAGCAGTTCTTC. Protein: CASSPPRGRVYNEQFF.

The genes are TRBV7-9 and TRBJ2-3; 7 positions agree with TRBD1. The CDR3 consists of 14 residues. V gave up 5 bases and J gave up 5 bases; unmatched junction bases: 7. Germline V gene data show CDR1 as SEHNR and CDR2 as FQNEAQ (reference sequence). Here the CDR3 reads CASSLQGVGDTQYF. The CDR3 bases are TGTGCCAGCAGCCTGCAGGGGGTGGGAGATACGCAGTATTTT.

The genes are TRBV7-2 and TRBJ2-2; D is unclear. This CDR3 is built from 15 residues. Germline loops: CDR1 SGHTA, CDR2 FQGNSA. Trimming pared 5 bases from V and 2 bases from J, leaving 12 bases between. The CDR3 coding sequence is TGTGCCAGCAGCAGGACGACACCCAACACCGGGGAGCTGTTTTTT. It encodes CASSRTTPNTGELFF.

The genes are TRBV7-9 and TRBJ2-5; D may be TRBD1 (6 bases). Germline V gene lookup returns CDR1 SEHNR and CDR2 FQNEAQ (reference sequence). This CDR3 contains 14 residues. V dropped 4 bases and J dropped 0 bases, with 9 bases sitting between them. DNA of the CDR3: TGTGCCAGCAGCTCTGACAGGTACCAAGAGACCCAGTACTTC. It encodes CASSSDRYQETQYF.

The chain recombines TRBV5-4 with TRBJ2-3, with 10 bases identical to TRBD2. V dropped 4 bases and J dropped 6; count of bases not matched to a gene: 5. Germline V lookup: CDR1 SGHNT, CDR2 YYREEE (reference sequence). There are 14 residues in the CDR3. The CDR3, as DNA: TGTGCCAGCAGCAAAGCGGGAGGGGGGGATACGCAGTATTTT. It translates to CASSKAGGGDTQYF. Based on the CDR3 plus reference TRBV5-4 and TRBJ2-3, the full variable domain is ETGVTQSPTHLIKTRGQQVTLRCSSQSGHNTVSWYQQALGQGPQFIFQYYREEENGRGNFPPRFSGLQFPNYSSELNVNALELDDSALYLCASSKAGGGDTQYFGPGTRLTVL.

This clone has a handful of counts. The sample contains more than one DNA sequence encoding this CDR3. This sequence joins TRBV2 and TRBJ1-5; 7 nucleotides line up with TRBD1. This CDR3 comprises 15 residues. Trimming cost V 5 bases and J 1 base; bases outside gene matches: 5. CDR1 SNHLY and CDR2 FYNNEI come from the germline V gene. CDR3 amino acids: CASSPTGLSNQPQHF. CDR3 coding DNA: TGTGCCAGCAGTCCGACAGGGCTAAGCAATCAGCCCCAGCATTTT.